The clone carrying this TCR beta chain came up many times. The antigen is not known. It was uncontrolled infection, other autoimmune disease, pregnancy or lactation that excluded patients. Clinical symptoms, serum thyroxine, TRAb, thyroid ultrasound and orbital computed tomography informed diagnoses. Germline V gives CDR1 SQVTM, CDR2 ANQGSEA. J gave up 4 bases and V 4 bases, and 7 bases lay outside the gene matches. This CDR3 is built from 14 residues. Amplified TCR beta CDR3 regions came from RNA transcripts. The HTBI primer set drove a first-round RT-PCR of the TCR CDR3. TCRdb re-derived calls from the multiplex PCR reads in MiXCR, one entry per CDR3 protein. The sample shows around 520,000 distinct CDR3 sequences, about 24% of them seen only once. This specimen comes from a study of T cells in Graves' hyperthyroidism and ophthalmopathy. Study findings and constraints: Blood also contained most expanded thyroid clonotypes above 0.001. Separating ophthalmopathy from stable hyperthyroidism was achieved by a 13 V-J model.

The sequence was collected from a woman in her 30s with Graves' ophthalmopathy. The chain joins TRBV29-1 to TRBJ1-2; the match to TRBD1 covers 9 bases. Material: blood. The CDR3 spells CSVGSGTGRYGYTF. The CDR3 DNA reads as TGCAGCGTTGGTTCCGGGACAGGGCGCTATGGCTACACCTTC. The whole variable domain, filled in from reference TRBV29-1 and TRBJ1-2, reads SAVISQKPSRDICQRGTSLTIQCQVDSQVTMMFWYRQQPGQSLTLIATANQGSEATYESGFVIDKFPISRPNLTFSTLTVSNMSPEDSSIYLCSVGSGTGRYGYTFGSGTRLTVV.